One sample yielded the 23 T cell receptor beta chains listed below, sequenced in a study of T cell repertoires in cytomegalovirus infection. MiXCR, applied by TCRdb to the reads, yields one record per CDR3 protein. The sample consists of 830,000 or so distinct CDR3 sequences, approximately 30% of them appearing once. Antigens of these TCRs are unknown. The starting material was cultured CD8+ T cells from PBMCs, obtained from culture after CMV antigen stimulation. These receptors came from a human donor in good health (CMV status not recorded). Some clones in this sample may be carry-over from other donors' samples.

The J gene is TRBJ1-6, the V gene TRBV12-5; D uncertain. The germline V gene has CDR1 LGHNT and CDR2 FRNRAP. The CDR3 sequence is 18 residues long. V was shortened by 0 bases and J by 8 bases, with 20 bases between the two germline ends. CDR3 sequence reads: CASGLVLSTRILDSPLHF. Here the CDR3 DNA reads TGTGCTAGTGGTTTGGTACTCTCAACCCGGATATTGGATTCACCCCTCCACTTT.

The sample holds a few counts of this clonotype. The germline gene is not matched at one end of the junction; a read error may be the cause. This sequence joins TRBV27 and TRBJ2-2, with D perhaps TRBD1 or TRBD2 (6 bases each). CDR1 MNHEY and CDR2 SMNVEV come from the germline V gene (reference sequence). The CDR3 loop spans 15 amino acids. The CDR3: CASSLFGGHTGELFF. The DNA of the CDR3 is TGTGCCAGCAGCTTATTTGGGGGGCACACCGGGGAGCTGTTTTTT.

This clonotype appeared many times. The V call is TRBV7-2, the J call TRBJ2-5; possible D gene TRBD1, 6 bases. Trimming cost V 3 bases and J 7 bases, with 15 bases left between them. The germline CDR1 and CDR2 sequences are SGHTA and FQGNSA. The length of the CDR3 is 14 residues. The CDR3 nucleotides are TGTGCCAGCAGCTTTTTAAGGCAGACAGGGACCCAGTACTTC. This codes for CASSFLRQTGTQYF.

The rearrangement joins TRBV7-9 to TRBJ2-1; D may be TRBD1 or TRBD2 (7 bases each). V lost 5 bases to trimming and J lost 9 bases, with 20 bases between them. CDR1 SEHNR and CDR2 FQNEAQ come from the germline V gene (reference sequence). This CDR3 has 15 residues. In nucleotides, the CDR3 is TGTGCCAGCAGCGGCCAGGGGGGGGGGTCGATTGAGCAGTTCTTC. Its translation is CASSGQGGGSIEQFF. The full variable domain, rest sourced from reference TRBV7-9 and TRBJ2-1, is DTGVSQNPRHKITKRGQNVTFRCDPISEHNRLYWYRQTLGQGPEFLTYFQNEAQLEKSRLLSDRFSAERPKGSFSTLEIQRTEQGDSAMYLCASSGQGGGSIEQFFGPGTRLTVL.

The chain employs TRBV7-8 and TRBJ2-3; TRBD1 is a possible D gene (6 bases). Germline loops: CDR1 SGHVS, CDR2 FQNEAQ. Trimming removed 0 bases at V and 6 bases at J, with 19 bases between. The CDR3 loop spans 17 amino acids. Here the CDR3 reads CASSLARIRGGEDTQYF. In DNA, the CDR3 is TGTGCCAGCAGCTTAGCGCGGATACGAGGGGGAGAGGATACGCAGTATTTT.

This chain joins TRBV7-9 and TRBJ1-1; D is unclear. The CDR3 is 12 amino acids. Germline-derived CDR1 and CDR2 are SEHNR and FQNEAQ (reference sequence). V lost 3 bases and J 6 bases, leaving 8 bases between the germline ends. In DNA form, the CDR3 reads TGTGCCAGCAGCTTCAGACGGCCTGAAGCTTTCTTT. It codes for CASSFRRPEAFF.

At least ten counts were recorded for this clonotype. The rearrangement uses TRBV7-9 and TRBJ2-1; 10 bases fit TRBD1. V shed 1 base and J 1 base; nucleotides not matched to a gene: 7. CDR3 length equals 18 residues. Germline-derived CDR1 and CDR2 are SEHNR and FQNEAQ (reference sequence). CDR3 coding DNA: TGTGCCAGCAGCTTAGGGACAGGGGGTATGATGTCCTACAATGAGCAGTTCTTC. Protein sequence: CASSLGTGGMMSYNEQFF.

This clonotype was found a few times. The chain joins TRBV25-1 to TRBJ2-1; 9 nucleotides align to TRBD1. Unmatched junction bases numbered 9, after V lost 6 bases and J lost 6 bases. CDR3 size: 15 residues. Germline values: CDR1 MGHDK, CDR2 SYGVNS. DNA for the CDR3: TGTGCCAGCAGAGGGGGGACAGGGCCGTTCAATGAGCAGTTCTTC. Residues: CASRGGTGPFNEQFF.

This clonotype has only a few counts. J is TRBJ1-2 and V is TRBV5-1; D remains ambiguous. The V and J ends lost 3 bases and 6 bases respectively, with 21 bases between them. Germline CDR1 SGHRS, CDR2 YFSETQ. The CDR3 contains 16 residues. The chain's CDR3 is CASSWTGQSPPDGYTF. DNA of the CDR3: TGCGCCAGCAGCTGGACCGGGCAATCCCCACCCGATGGCTACACCTTC.

This chain connects TRBV11-3 to TRBJ2-6; 11 positions match TRBD1. V trimming: 1 base; J trimming: 0 bases; junction bases outside the gene matches: 5. Germline V lookup: CDR1 SGHNT, CDR2 YENEEA. The CDR3 covers 19 residues. CDR3 nucleotides: TGTGCCAGCAGCTTAGCTAGGACAGGGGGCCCCTCTGGGGCCAACGTCCTGACTTTC. As protein: CASSLARTGGPSGANVLTF.

This chain connects TRBV12-3 or TRBV12-4 to TRBJ2-1, with TRBD2 as a possible D gene (5 bases). This CDR3 spans 12 amino acids. The V gene lost 10 bases and the J gene lost 7 bases, with 14 bases spanning the gap. CDR3 nucleotide sequence: TGTGCCATCGACTCTAGAGGGAATGAGCAGTTCTTC. It is translated as CAIDSRGNEQFF.

This clonotype turned up a few times. This chain connects TRBV7-9 to TRBJ2-5, with D hard to call. From germline, CDR1 is SEHNR and CDR2 FQNEAQ (reference sequence). This CDR3 has 14 residues. The ends were cut back, 5 bases at V and 5 bases at J, with 15 bases in the middle. Here the CDR3 reads CASSPVSAAETQYF. The CDR3 nucleotides read TGTGCCAGCAGCCCCGTATCGGCGGCGGAGACCCAGTACTTC.

A note on this clonotype: A much larger clone is a single base away; this may be a read error. As DNA, the CDR3 is TGTGCCAGCGGCTTAACGGGGCCCCTCTCCAATGAGCAGTTCTTC. It specifies CASGLTGPLSNEQFF. The chain combines TRBV7-3 with TRBJ2-1; possibly TRBD1 or TRBD2 for D (5 bases each). CDR3 length: 15 residues. Germline assignment: CDR1 SGHTA and CDR2 FQGTGA.

The chain employs TRBV7-8 and TRBJ2-7, with TRBD1 matching 9 bases. CDR3 length: 16 amino acids. V shed 5 bases, J shed 3 bases, and the junction held 11 bases outside the gene matches. From germline, CDR1 is SGHVS and CDR2 FQNEAQ. In DNA, the CDR3 is TGTGCCAGCAGCACTTACCCGGGACAGGGAGGCTACGAGCAGTACGTC. It encodes CASSTYPGQGGYEQYV.

The chain has TRBV15 and TRBJ2-1, with TRBD2 matching over 12 bases. This CDR3 contains 16 residues. J gave up 1 base and V 6 bases, and 4 bases lay outside the gene matches. Germline assignment: CDR1 LNHNV and CDR2 YYDKDF (reference sequence). CDR3 sequence: CATRKTSGGSYNEQFF. The CDR3 nucleotides are TGTGCCACCAGAAAGACTAGCGGGGGTTCCTACAATGAGCAGTTCTTC.

This chain connects TRBV24-1 to TRBJ2-3; D gene uncertain. Germline V lookup: CDR1 KGHDR, CDR2 SFDVKD. The V and J ends lost 12 bases and 1 base respectively, with 10 bases between them. The CDR3 covers 12 residues. The CDR3 nucleotides are TGTGCCCGCGTCCCCCGCACAGATACGCAGTATTTT. Encoded protein: CARVPRTDTQYF.

This clonotype was seen more than once but under ten times. This chain links TRBV7-9 with TRBJ1-4; 10 nucleotides line up with TRBD1. The V and J ends lost 2 bases and 8 bases, in that order; junction bases with no gene match: 8. The CDR3 sequence is 16 residues long. Germline V lookup: CDR1 SEHNR, CDR2 FQNEAQ (reference sequence). CDR3 loop: CASSLPGTGVREKLFF. CDR3 nucleotide sequence: TGTGCCAGCAGCTTACCCGGGACAGGGGTACGAGAAAAACTGTTTTTT.

This chain joins TRBV27 and TRBJ1-2, with unresolved D. V was pared by 2 bases and J by 0 bases, with 7 bases between. Germline V lookup: CDR1 MNHEY, CDR2 SMNVEV (reference sequence). The CDR3 has 14 amino acids. CDR3 in amino acids: CASSLQRANYGYTF. CDR3 in DNA: TGTGCCAGCAGTTTACAGAGGGCTAACTATGGCTACACCTTC.

The chain uses TRBV20-1 and TRBJ1-5, with TRBD1 as a possible D gene (5 bases). Looked up from germline, CDR1 is DFQATT and CDR2 is SNEGSKA (reference sequence). The CDR3 contains 13 residues. V lost 3 bases to trimming and J lost 11 bases, with 17 bases between them. CDR3 sequence: CSARRDLLWSQHF. CDR3 DNA: TGCAGTGCTAGGCGGGACTTACTTTGGTCCCAGCATTTT.

V and J are TRBV12-5 and TRBJ1-2; no firm D call. The CDR3 is made up of 11 amino acids. Trimming took off 1 base at V and 8 bases at J, with 5 bases between the two ends. CDR1 and CDR2 from the germline V gene are LGHNT and FRNRAP. The DNA of the CDR3 is TGTGCTAGTGGTTTGGGAGGCGGCTACACCTTC. Residues: CASGLGGGYTF.

V usage is TRBV5-1 and J usage is TRBJ2-1; 11 nucleotides line up with TRBD1. The CDR3 extends over 18 amino acids. The germline V gene has CDR1 SGHRS and CDR2 YFSETQ. Trimming removed 2 bases from V and 6 bases from J; junction bases left unmatched: 13. The CDR3, as DNA: TGCGCCAGCAGCTTTCGAGCCGTAACGGGACAGGGGGTCAATGAGCAGTTCTTC. Protein product: CASSFRAVTGQGVNEQFF.

This clonotype was counted many times. The genes are TRBV7-6 and TRBJ2-3, with 7 nucleotides matching TRBD2. V lost 1 base to trimming and J lost 2 bases; unmatched junction nucleotides: 3. Germline V CDR1 and CDR2: SGHVS, FNYEAQ. This CDR3 is built from 15 residues. CDR3 region: CASSLGGGLTDTQYF. The CDR3 coding sequence is TGTGCCAGCAGCTTAGGGGGGGGACTCACAGATACGCAGTATTTT.

The chain is built from TRBV6-4 and TRBJ2-7; no clear D gene. This CDR3 comprises 16 residues. Germline loops: CDR1 MRHNA, CDR2 SNTAGT. V was clipped by 8 bases and J by 1 base, with 21 bases between them. The CDR3 protein is CASPTLTPGVSYEQYV. The CDR3 DNA reads as TGTGCCAGCCCCACTCTGACACCTGGAGTTTCCTACGAGCAGTACGTC.